This T cell receptor (beta chain) emerged from a study of early T cells in non-severe SARS-CoV-2 infection. As for the study in general: Bulk RNA taken from unsorted whole blood was sequenced, leaving chains unpaired. Study outcomes and limitations: Using VDJdb, the matching emphasized anti-spike CD8 responses while missing private and CD4 specificities.

In regard to this clonotype: Its target is unknown.

Researchers tagged individual cDNA molecules with unique molecular identifiers. A single record per CDR3 protein comes from TCRdb applying MiXCR to the 5' RACE reads. This sample has over 95,000 distinct CDR3 sequences, with around a sixth found just once. CDR3 length: 15 residues. The junction had 9 bases not matched to a gene; V was cut back by 0 bases and J by 8 bases. Per the germline V gene, CDR1 is DFQATT and CDR2 is SNEGSKA (reference sequence). Material: whole blood. The sequence was obtained from an adult who was a healthcare worker with PCR-confirmed SARS-CoV-2 infection or an uninfected control (not recorded which). The gene calls are TRBV20-1 and TRBJ2-1; 8 bases align to TRBD2. Here the CDR3 reads CSARDRLAGRDEQFF. Here the CDR3 DNA reads TGCAGTGCTAGAGATCGGCTAGCGGGCAGAGATGAGCAGTTCTTC.